This T cell receptor beta chain was found in a study of tissue T cells after allogeneic stem cell transplantation. General study points: Anatomically similar tissues had similar TCR repertoires within each patient. In patients and mice, blood and spleen missed much of tissue repertoire. The patient cohort was small and clinically heterogeneous, with limited sampling depth.

Survey-depth TCRbeta CDR3 sequencing reported V/J genes and productive frequencies. Only in-frame clones appear in the TCRdb table, and some are missing; sequencing was by immunoSEQ multiplex PCR. Here the sample spans 40,000 to 50,000 clones, roughly 73% being singletons. V shed 3 bases and J shed 3 bases, with 7 bases lying between them. The CDR3 is 13 residues long. Germline loops: CDR1 SGHND, CDR2 FRSKSL. Points on this clone: Its antigen remains unknown. Gene names follow the mouse nomenclature. The read halts 1 residue ahead of the CDR3 end, with the missing end drawn from the germline J gene.

The genes are TRBV15 and TRBJ2-3; TRBD1 might be the D (5 bases). The sequenced sample was sorted cells pooled from one or two spleens. The sequence was collected from a pool of C57BL/6 mice in good health. CDR3 bases read: TGTGCCAGCAGTTTCCACAGGGCAGAAACGCTGTAT. It yields the protein CASSFHRAETLY. The full-length CDR3 reads as CASSFHRAETLYF.